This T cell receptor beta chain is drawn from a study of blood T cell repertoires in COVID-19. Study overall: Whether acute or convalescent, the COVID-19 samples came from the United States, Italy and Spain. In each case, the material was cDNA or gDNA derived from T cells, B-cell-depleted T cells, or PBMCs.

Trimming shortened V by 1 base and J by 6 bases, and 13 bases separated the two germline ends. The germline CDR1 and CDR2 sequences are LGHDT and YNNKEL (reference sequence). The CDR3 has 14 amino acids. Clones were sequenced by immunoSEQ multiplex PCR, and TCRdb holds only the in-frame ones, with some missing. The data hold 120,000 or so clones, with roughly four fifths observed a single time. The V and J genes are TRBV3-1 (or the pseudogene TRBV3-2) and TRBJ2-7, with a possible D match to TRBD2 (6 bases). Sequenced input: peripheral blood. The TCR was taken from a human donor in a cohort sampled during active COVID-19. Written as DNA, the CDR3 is TGTGCCAGCAGCCAAGCCTCCGGGGGAACCGAGCAGTACTTC. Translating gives CASSQASGGTEQYF.